Each of the 25 T cell receptor beta chains below was sequenced from the same sample in a study of cytomegalovirus exposure and HLA in healthy donors. With 60 Vbeta and 13 Jbeta primers, the PCR was carried out. Sequencing was performed with immunoSEQ multiplex PCR; in TCRdb, only in-frame clones are kept and a portion is missing. The profile shows 100,000 to 150,000 clones, around 77% of them singletons. The material sequenced was PBMCs. The receptors here all came from a male donor in good health and CMV-seropositive.

The chain recombines TRBV30 with TRBJ1-2; maybe TRBD1 (6 bases). V was clipped by 3 bases and J by 8 bases, with 13 bases between them. CDR3 length: 12 amino acids. The germline V gene encodes CDR1 GTSNPN and CDR2 SVGIG (reference sequence). The CDR3 loop reads CAWSPDREGYTF. In DNA form, the CDR3 reads TGTGCCTGGAGCCCGGACAGAGAAGGCTACACCTTC.

The table lists this clone with a count of one. CDR3 nucleotides: TGTGCCAGCTCACCACCCGGGACTAGGGACAATGAGCAGTTCTTC. This translates into CASSPPGTRDNEQFF. The chain combines TRBV18 with TRBJ2-1; 8 nucleotides line up with TRBD2. This CDR3 is built from 15 residues. Germline CDR1 is KGHSH and CDR2 is LQKENI. V dropped 0 bases and J dropped 5; count of bases not matched to a gene: 3. The full variable domain, its missing parts supplied by reference TRBV18 and TRBJ2-1, is NAGVMQNPRHLVRRRGQEARLRCSPMKGHSHVYWYRQLPEEGLKFMVYLQKENIIDESGMPKERFSAEFPKEGPSILRIQQVVRGDSAAYFCASSPPGTRDNEQFFGPGTRLTVL.

The chain uses TRBV7-2 and TRBJ2-5; TRBD2 agrees at 7 bases. Trimming at V came to 5 bases and at J to 9 bases, leaving 12 bases not matched to a gene. The CDR3 spans 14 residues. Per the germline V gene, CDR1 is SGHTA and CDR2 is FQGNSA. The CDR3 DNA follows: TGTGCCAGCAGCCTCGGGGGAGGGATGGAATCCCAGTACTTC. It codes for CASSLGGGMESQYF. Full variable domain (remainder filled in from reference TRBV7-2 and TRBJ2-5): GAGVSQSPSNKVTEKGKDVELRCDPISGHTALYWYRQSLGQGLEFLIYFQGNSAPDKSGLPSDRFSAERTGGSVSTLTIQRTQQEDSAVYLCASSLGGGMESQYFGPGTRLLVL.

This sequence joins TRBV5-1 and TRBJ2-3; TRBD2 aligns across 15 bases. Germline CDR1 is SGHRS and CDR2 is YFSETQ. The CDR3 extends over 19 amino acids. V trimming: 5 bases; J trimming: 5 bases; junction bases outside the gene matches: 15. As DNA, the CDR3 is TGCGCCAGCAGTAACGGACTAGCGGGGGGGCCGAGGTTTGGAGATACGCAGTATTTT. This encodes CASSNGLAGGPRFGDTQYF. Full variable domain (outside the CDR3, taken from reference TRBV5-1 and TRBJ2-3): KAGVTQTPRYLIKTRGQQVTLSCSPISGHRSVSWYQQTPGQGLQFLFEYFSETQRNKGNFPGRFSGRQFSNSRSEMNVSTLELGDSALYLCASSNGLAGGPRFGDTQYFGPGTRLTVL.

This clone showed up just once. The chain recombines TRBV7-6 with TRBJ2-7; no clear D. Germline values: CDR1 SGHVS, CDR2 FNYEAQ. V lost 2 bases and J 5 bases, leaving 16 bases between the germline ends. The CDR3 is made up of 15 amino acids. CDR3 in DNA: TGTGCCAGCAGCTTATCTGGAGTCGGAATAAACGAGCAGTACTTC. Its translation: CASSLSGVGINEQYF.

The chain has TRBV7-3 and TRBJ2-3; 16 positions match TRBD2. This CDR3 has 19 amino acids. V was pared by 4 bases and J by 0 bases, with 7 bases of the junction left unmatched. Germline V gene lookup returns CDR1 SGHTA and CDR2 FQGTGA. CDR3 loop: CASSSQGLAGGGSTDTQYF. The CDR3 region has the DNA TGTGCCAGCAGCTCTCAGGGACTAGCGGGAGGGGGGAGCACAGATACGCAGTATTTT.

This clone was picked up a small number of times. The rearrangement joins TRBV5-1 to TRBJ2-5; D is possibly TRBD1 (6 bases). Germline CDR1 is SGHRS and CDR2 is YFSETQ. V lost 4 bases to trimming and J lost 11 bases, with 24 bases between them. CDR3 length equals 15 residues. CDR3 loop: CASSNSGTPLGEQYF. CDR3 DNA: TGCGCCAGCAGCAACTCCGGGACACCCTTAGGAGAGCAGTACTTC.

The chain employs TRBV19 and TRBJ2-2, with 11 nucleotides matching TRBD2. The germline V gene encodes CDR1 LNHDA and CDR2 SQIVND (reference sequence). V gave up 5 bases and J gave up 0 bases; unmatched junction bases: 5. The CDR3 contains 17 residues. CDR3 amino acids: CASSSGTSGANTGELFF. In nucleotides, the CDR3 is TGTGCCAGTAGTTCCGGGACTAGCGGCGCGAACACCGGGGAGCTGTTTTTT.

This clone has just a few counts. The chain is built from TRBV6-1 and TRBJ1-5; 9 bases map to TRBD1. The CDR3 length is 14 residues. Germline assignment: CDR1 MNHNS and CDR2 SASEGT. V gave up 6 bases and J gave up 7 bases; unmatched junction bases: 7. CDR3: CASSVGTGNQPQHF. In DNA form, the CDR3 reads TGTGCCAGCAGCGTTGGGACAGGGAACCAGCCCCAGCATTTT.

The genes are TRBV19 and TRBJ2-1; D is perhaps TRBD2 (6 bases). Germline values: CDR1 LNHDA, CDR2 SQIVND (reference sequence). This CDR3 region has 14 residues. V lost 7 bases to trimming and J lost 2 bases, with 12 bases between them. CDR3 in amino acids: CASKKRETYNEQFF. As DNA, the CDR3 is TGTGCCAGTAAAAAACGGGAGACCTACAATGAGCAGTTCTTC. The variable domain in full, with the rest retrieved from reference TRBV19 and TRBJ2-1, is DGGITQSPKYLFRKEGQNVTLSCEQNLNHDAMYWYRQDPGQGLRLIYYSQIVNDFQKGDIAEGYSVSREKKESFPLTVTSAQKNPTAFYLCASKKRETYNEQFFGPGTRLTVL.

The rearrangement uses TRBV7-9 and TRBJ1-4; the match to TRBD1 covers 10 bases. V gave up 5 bases and J gave up 7 bases; unmatched junction bases: 4. This CDR3 contains 14 residues. CDR1 SEHNR and CDR2 FQNEAQ come from the germline V gene (reference sequence). The CDR3 reads CASSLGQGFEKLFF. Written as DNA, the CDR3 is TGTGCCAGCAGCCTGGGACAGGGGTTTGAAAAACTGTTTTTT.

V gene TRBV6-5 combines with J gene TRBJ1-1; unclear D gene. V lost 0 bases, J lost 0 bases, and 8 bases lay in between. The V gene's germline CDR1 is MNHEY and CDR2 SVGAGI. CDR3 length equals 15 residues. CDR3 bases: TGTGCCAGCAGTTACTCTGAGGGCGTGAACACTGAAGCTTTCTTT. It translates to CASSYSEGVNTEAFF.

A few counts support this clone. The rearrangement joins TRBV7-9 to TRBJ2-5, with TRBD1 identical over 11 bases. V dropped 3 bases and J dropped 4; count of bases not matched to a gene: 10. This CDR3 is built from 17 residues. Germline CDR1 SEHNR, CDR2 FQNEAQ (reference sequence). The CDR3 DNA reads as TGTGCCAGCAGCTTTGGGCCCTCCGGACAGGGGGCAGAGACCCAGTACTTC. It yields the protein CASSFGPSGQGAETQYF.

The rearrangement links TRBV29-1 to TRBJ2-7; TRBD2 matches 9 bases. V lost 4 bases and J lost 7; bases outside the gene matches: 8. The CDR3 contains 13 residues. The germline gives CDR1 SQVTM, CDR2 ANQGSEA. CDR3 sequence reads: CSVGLGAGGEQYF. In nucleotides, the CDR3 is TGCAGCGTTGGGCTAGGAGCGGGAGGTGAGCAGTACTTC.

This chain joins TRBV18 and TRBJ2-6; D gene uncertain. CDR1 and CDR2 from the germline V gene are KGHSH and LQKENI. V lost 3 bases and J lost 6, with 6 bases in between. The CDR3 covers 13 residues. The CDR3 nucleotides are TGTGCCAGCTCACCCCGAGAGGCCAACGTCCTGACTTTC. This codes for CASSPREANVLTF.

The chain has TRBV10-3 and TRBJ2-5; 10 bases are shared with TRBD1. The J call may be in error: the DNA end matches TRBJ2-7 better. Per the germline V gene, CDR1 is ENHRY and CDR2 is SYGVKD. The CDR3 covers 16 residues. The CDR3 DNA reads TGTGCCATCAGTGGGGGACAGGGGTTGCACTCCTACGAGCAGTACTTC. Its translation: CAISGGQGLHSYEQYF.

The chain is built from TRBV10-2 and TRBJ2-7, with TRBD2 matching 10 bases. With 5 bases clipped from V and 1 base from J, the junction kept 5 bases outside the gene matches. This CDR3 has 15 residues. Per germline, CDR1 WSHSY and CDR2 SAAADI. For the CDR3, the DNA is TGCGCCAGCAGTCGGACTAGCGGTCGATCCTACGAGCAGTACTTC. It codes for CASSRTSGRSYEQYF.

The gene calls are TRBV18 and TRBJ1-5; D is undetermined. Trimming pared 5 bases from V and 0 bases from J, leaving 8 bases between. Germline values: CDR1 KGHSH, CDR2 LQKENI. The CDR3 is made up of 14 amino acids. Here the CDR3 reads CASSGQHSNQPQHF. The CDR3 coding sequence is TGTGCCAGCTCAGGGCAGCATAGCAATCAGCCCCAGCATTTT.

The chain's CDR3 is CASSNLQGAQNEQFF. CDR3 DNA: TGTGCCAGCAGCAACTTACAGGGGGCGCAGAATGAGCAGTTCTTC. V gene TRBV2 combines with J gene TRBJ2-1; 9 bases agree with TRBD1. With V trimmed by 6 bases and J by 7 bases, 10 bases remained unmatched. Germline V lookup: CDR1 SNHLY, CDR2 FYNNEI. The CDR3 extends over 15 amino acids.

The chain recombines TRBV2 with TRBJ1-1; D not resolved. The germline V gene encodes CDR1 SNHLY and CDR2 FYNNEI. V shed 5 bases and J shed 5 bases, with 12 bases lying between them. There are 13 residues in the CDR3. CDR3 bases: TGTGCCAGCAGTCGCGCGGGTGCTACTGAAGCTTTCTTT. Residues: CASSRAGATEAFF.

The rearrangement links TRBV2 to TRBJ2-7; possible D gene TRBD2, 5 bases. In germline, CDR1 is SNHLY, CDR2 FYNNEI. The CDR3 has 15 residues. V dropped 3 bases and J dropped 2 bases, with 14 bases sitting between them. The CDR3 loop reads CASSDERHGTYEQYF. The CDR3 bases are TGTGCCAGCAGTGATGAACGACACGGGACCTACGAGCAGTACTTC.

The chain is built from TRBV5-4 and TRBJ2-7; D not resolved. Trimming cost V 0 bases and J 3 bases, with 10 bases left between them. Per germline, CDR1 SGHNT and CDR2 YYREEE (reference sequence). CDR3 length: 14 amino acids. The CDR3 sequence is CASSLAGPYYEQYF. CDR3 nucleotides: TGTGCCAGCAGCTTGGCCGGTCCGTACTACGAGCAGTACTTC.

This clone showed up just once. The chain employs TRBV13 and TRBJ2-1, with D uncertain. Germline-derived CDR1 and CDR2 are PRHDT and FYEKMQ (reference sequence). V lost 5 bases and J lost 9, with 11 bases in between. This CDR3 is 12 amino acids long. The CDR3 bases are TGTGCCAGCAGCATATTCGCTACTGAGCAGTTCTTC. Its translation: CASSIFATEQFF.

The sample holds one count of this clone. J is TRBJ2-7 and V is TRBV5-1, with D possibly TRBD2 on 7 matching bases. The CDR3 is 12 amino acids. V lost 4 bases and J lost 6, with 11 bases in between. CDR1 is SGHRS and CDR2 is YFSETQ in the germline V gene. In DNA form, the CDR3 reads TGCGCCAGCAGCGACGGGGGGCCCGAGCAGTACTTC. Amino acids: CASSDGGPEQYF.

The chain has TRBV28 and TRBJ1-4; D is unresolved. CDR3 length equals 15 residues. V shed 3 bases and J shed 0 bases, with 8 bases lying between them. Germline values: CDR1 MDHEN, CDR2 SYDVKM. CDR3 nucleotide sequence: TGTGCCAGCAGTTTCGGGTCAGCAACTAATGAAAAACTGTTTTTT. It is translated as CASSFGSATNEKLFF. The full variable domain, its missing parts supplied by reference TRBV28 and TRBJ1-4, is DVKVTQSSRYLVKRTGEKVFLECVQDMDHENMFWYRQDPGLGLRLIYFSYDVKMKEKGDIPEGYSVSREKKERFSLILESASTNQTSMYLCASSFGSATNEKLFFGSGTQLSVL.